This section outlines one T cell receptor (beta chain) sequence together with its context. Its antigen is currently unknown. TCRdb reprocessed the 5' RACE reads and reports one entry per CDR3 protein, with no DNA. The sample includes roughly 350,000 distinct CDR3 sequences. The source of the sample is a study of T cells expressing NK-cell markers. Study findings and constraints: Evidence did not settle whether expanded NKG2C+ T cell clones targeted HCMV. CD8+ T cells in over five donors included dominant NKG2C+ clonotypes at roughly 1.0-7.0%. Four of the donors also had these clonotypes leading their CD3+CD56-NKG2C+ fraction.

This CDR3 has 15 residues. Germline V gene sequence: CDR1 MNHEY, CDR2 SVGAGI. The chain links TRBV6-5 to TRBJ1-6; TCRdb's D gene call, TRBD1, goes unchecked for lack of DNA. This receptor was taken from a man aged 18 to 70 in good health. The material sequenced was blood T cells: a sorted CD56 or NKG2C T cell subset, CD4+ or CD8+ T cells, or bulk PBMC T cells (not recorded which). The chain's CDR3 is CASSYGTGGNSPLHF.